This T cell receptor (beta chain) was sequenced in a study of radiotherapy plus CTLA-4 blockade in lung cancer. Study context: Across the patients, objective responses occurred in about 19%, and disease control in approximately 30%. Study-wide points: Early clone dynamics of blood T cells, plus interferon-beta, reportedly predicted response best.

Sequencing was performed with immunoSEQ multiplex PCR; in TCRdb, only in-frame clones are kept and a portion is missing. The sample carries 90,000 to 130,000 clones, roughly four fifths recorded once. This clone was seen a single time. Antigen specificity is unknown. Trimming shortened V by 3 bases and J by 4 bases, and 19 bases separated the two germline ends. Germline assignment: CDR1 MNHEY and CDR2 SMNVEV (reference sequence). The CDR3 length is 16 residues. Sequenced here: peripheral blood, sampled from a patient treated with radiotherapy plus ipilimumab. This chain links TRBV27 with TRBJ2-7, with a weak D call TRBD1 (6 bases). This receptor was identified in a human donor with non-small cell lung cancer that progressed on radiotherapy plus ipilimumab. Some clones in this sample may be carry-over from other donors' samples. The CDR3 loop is CASSFSTGAVQYEQYF. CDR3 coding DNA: TGTGCCAGCAGTTTCTCGACAGGAGCAGTTCAATACGAGCAGTACTTC.